This T cell receptor (beta chain) was profiled in a study of shared clonotypes between healthy human individuals (dated by TCRdb to the early 2020s). A note on the overall study: Two women and three men aged 18 to 49 years were included in the cohort. For each donor, CD4 naive and CD4 memory were each run on three plates, CD8 naive on two plates, and CD8 memory on one plate. The study deeply sequenced blood TCR repertoires of five healthy adults to estimate repertoire size and the extent of clonotype sharing between individuals. Libraries were prepared and TCR repertoires were sequenced by different laboratories using diverse techniques, in order to increase sequencing depth and limit assay-specific biases. Per donor, leukapheresis produced somewhere between about 0.94 and 9.5 billion PBMCs.

CDR1 and CDR2 (LGHNA, YSLEER) derive from the germline V gene. V is shortened by 4 bases, J by 4 bases, and the region joining them spans 8 bases. Inclusive of the bounding cysteine and phenylalanine, the CDR3 is 13 residues long. Here the CDR3 DNA is all that survives: 39 bases in frame from base 1. Using the deep immunoSEQ assay, TCR CDR3 regions were amplified from genomic DNA by multiplex PCR. Extracted genomic DNA from each cell subset was spread evenly across all wells of several immunoSEQ 96-well plates, with each plate serving as a replicate. For sorted subsets, each replicate PCR was loaded with roughly 0.2 ug genomic DNA, equivalent to some 31,000 T cell genomes. The purified libraries were quantified using a Qubit 3.0 fluorometer, sized with a Bioanalyzer 2100, and then quantified again using the KAPA Library Quantification kit. Every immunoSEQ 96-well plate was sequenced on a separate single-read 150-cycle Illumina NextSeq 550 flow cell. The published analysis was carried out like this. The immunoSEQ output contained only junctional sequences without quality scores, so filtering could not match that applied to full-length reads. To assign V/J genes and CDR3, sequences were annotated against IMGT germline references using PyIR, a Python wrapper for IgBLAST v1.9. Reads with weak V/J assignments (E-value above 1e-6), missing CDR3, stop codons, out-of-frame junctions, or ambiguous translated residues were removed. V3J clonotypes were defined as sequences sharing the same inferred V gene, J gene, and CDR3 amino acid sequence. The percentage overlap between two repertoires was calculated by dividing the number of shared unique clonotypes by the size of the smaller repertoire. Three approaches were used to assess repertoire richness: RTK rarefaction, the Chao1 estimator, and Recon v2.1 estimates of unobserved clonotypes. Generation probabilities for all TCRbeta clonotypes obtained by the gDNA method from a handful of donors were computed using OLGA. TCRdb limited this immuneACCESS table to in-frame rearrangements with V and J called. A share of clones is missing; checked studies link under half to unresolved V genes, and the rest is unexplained. D and trimming come from the DNA, and the V and J calls and clone size come from that table. The sample includes millions of clones, with roughly 91% observed a single time. Under 2% of the sample rests with the top ten.

Comments on this clone: The antigen this receptor binds is unknown. The input lacks base qualities; no much larger clone sits a single base away.

Study-level results and caveats: Naive subsets generally had larger estimated clonotype richness than memory subsets did. About 4.5% of naive CD4, 3.5% of naive CD8, 2.3% of memory CD4, and about 0.4% of memory CD8 clonotypes were shared across several donors. Because the study included a small number of donors, the genetic and exposure-history diversity represented was limited. Even with the large sequencing depth, rarefaction of the sorted-subset datasets indicated that sequencing was incomplete. Only blood was sampled, and tissue TCR repertoires likely differ from those in blood. Compared with non-shared clonotypes, clonotypes shared by all four sorted-subset donors had higher generation probabilities. Based on pairwise subsampling, the degree of clonotype sharing among donors was expected to be affected by sequencing depth.

CD8 naive samples were CD45RO-negative cells positively selected for CCR7, giving a CD45RA+CCR7+ population that excluded TemRA cells. The donors were healthy, HIV-negative adults who had no recently reported acute infections or vaccinations. Every donor was a Caucasian adult residing in Nashville, Tennessee, USA. After blood collection by leukapheresis, PBMCs were isolated using Ficoll-Histopaque density gradient centrifugation and then cryopreserved in the vapor phase of liquid nitrogen. Purity and quantity of every magnetically sorted T cell population were checked by analytical flow cytometry. Genomic DNA was isolated from each sorted fraction and quantified by UV absorbance on a Nanodrop 2000c.

Material for sequencing was naive CD8+ T cells from PBMCs. The sample's cell subset or site label is to be understood as: CD45RA+CCR7+. The rearranged chain carries TRBV4-3 and TRBJ1-5, with no confidently assigned D gene. This TCR came from a man aged 18 to 29 in good health. Some clones in this sample may be carry-over from other donors' samples. The CDR3 has the sequence CASSPSLNQPQHF. The sequenced DNA is TGCGCCAGCAGCCCTAGCCTGAATCAGCCCCAGCATTTT.